What follows are 20 T cell receptor beta chains derived from one specimen sequenced in a study of a mutant IDH1 vaccine in newly diagnosed glioma. Clones were read by immunoSEQ multiplex PCR, and TCRdb kept only the in-frame ones, dropping some. The sample records about 54,000 clones, roughly nine tenths being singletons. The time point is: week 35, safety follow-up. One vaccine dose held 300 ug of mutant IDH1 20-mer peptide and came with topical imiquimod. For these receptors, no antigen is known. The source was PBMCs, collected from a glioma patient whose treatment included an IDH1 peptide vaccine. The receptors shown here come from a man between 40 and 49 years old with glioma.

V and J are TRBV25-1 and TRBJ2-1; no firm D call. Looked up from germline, CDR1 is MGHDK and CDR2 is SYGVNS. V was shortened by 2 bases and J by 3 bases, with 20 bases between the two germline ends. The CDR3 loop spans 18 amino acids. This chain's CDR3 is CASSESPYEPTDYNEQFF. CDR3 coding DNA: TGTGCCAGCAGTGAAAGTCCGTATGAGCCTACAGACTACAATGAGCAGTTCTTC.

This clone has a single count. The J gene is TRBJ1-2, the V gene TRBV2; D not resolved. CDR1 SNHLY and CDR2 FYNNEI come from the germline V gene. This CDR3 is built from 14 residues. The V end was cut by 8 bases, the J end by 0 bases, with 13 bases between. For the CDR3, the DNA is TGTGCCAGCGCTAGGATGGAAGCTAACTATGGCTACACCTTC. Translation gives CASARMEANYGYTF.

V gene TRBV10-3 combines with J gene TRBJ1-1; 9 bases align to TRBD1. The CDR3 has 15 residues. With 4 bases clipped from V and 8 bases from J, the junction kept 11 bases outside the gene matches. CDR1 and CDR2 from the germline V gene are ENHRY and SYGVKD. CDR3 residues: CAISGDRAPTMEAFF. DNA of the CDR3: TGTGCCATCAGTGGGGACAGGGCCCCAACTATGGAAGCTTTCTTT.

This chain joins TRBV4-3 and TRBJ1-3, with 7 bases matching TRBD1. Germline assignment: CDR1 LGHNA and CDR2 YSLEER. V shed 0 bases, J shed 0 bases, and the junction held 2 bases outside the gene matches. This CDR3 has 16 residues. This chain's CDR3 is CASSQDRDSSGNTIYF. The CDR3 DNA reads TGCGCCAGCAGCCAAGATCGGGACAGCTCTGGAAACACCATATATTTT.

This clone has just one count. V gene TRBV7-2 combines with J gene TRBJ2-5, with 10 nucleotides matching TRBD2. V was pared by 7 bases and J by 1 base, with 9 bases of the junction left unmatched. The V gene's germline CDR1 is SGHTA and CDR2 FQGNSA. The CDR3 is 16 amino acids. CDR3 nucleotide sequence: TGTGCCAGCACCGAGACTAGCGGGCTCCCCCAAGAGACCCAGTACTTC. This encodes CASTETSGLPQETQYF. Variable domain in full (rest from reference TRBV7-2 and TRBJ2-5): GAGVSQSPSNKVTEKGKDVELRCDPISGHTALYWYRQSLGQGLEFLIYFQGNSAPDKSGLPSDRFSAERTGGSVSTLTIQRTQQEDSAVYLCASTETSGLPQETQYFGPGTRLLVL.

The chain couples TRBV4-1 to TRBJ2-7, with D possibly being TRBD1 (6 bases). The CDR3 is made up of 14 amino acids. Germline V lookup: CDR1 MGHRA, CDR2 YSYEKL. Trimming removed 5 bases at V and 2 bases at J, with 13 bases between. The chain's CDR3 is CASSSLDRPYEQYF. The CDR3 coding sequence is TGCGCCAGCAGCTCCCTGGACAGACCCTACGAGCAGTACTTC.

The V and J genes are TRBV21-1 and TRBJ2-7. TRBV21-1 is shown as a pseudogene. This CDR3 region has 14 residues. The chain's CDR3 is CASSKVEGTYEQYF. In DNA, the CDR3 is TGTGCCAGCAGCAAAGTCGAAGGCACCTACGAGCAGTACTTC.

The rearrangement uses TRBV4-3 and TRBJ1-5; 8 bases agree with TRBD1. This CDR3 is 15 amino acids long. Germline CDR1 LGHNA, CDR2 YSLEER. The ends lost 4 bases at V and 6 bases at J; junction bases unmatched: 8. In nucleotides, the CDR3 is TGCGCCAGCAGCCCGGCCGTTACAGGGGGTCAGCCCCAGCATTTT. Protein product: CASSPAVTGGQPQHF.

The chain employs TRBV7-6 and TRBJ2-5; the match to TRBD2 covers 13 bases. The J segment lost 4 bases and the V segment lost 5 bases, leaving 1 base of the junction unmatched. The germline CDR1 and CDR2 sequences are SGHVS and FNYEAQ. The CDR3 has 14 residues. CDR3 nucleotide sequence: TGTGCCAGCAGCCGGACTAGCGGGAGAGAGACCCAGTACTTC. This codes for CASSRTSGRETQYF.

This rearrangement joins TRBV5-1 to TRBJ2-2, with D perhaps assigned TRBD1 or TRBD2 (6 bases each). The V gene lost 4 bases and the J gene lost 7 bases, with 17 bases spanning the gap. The germline V gene encodes CDR1 SGHRS and CDR2 YFSETQ. This CDR3 region has 15 residues. CDR3 region: CASSNAGGAIGELFF. Written as DNA, the CDR3 is TGCGCCAGCAGCAACGCCGGGGGCGCCATCGGGGAGCTGTTTTTT.

V usage is TRBV14 and J usage is TRBJ2-1; D perhaps matches TRBD1 (6 bases). The CDR3 runs to 17 residues. The germline CDR1 and CDR2 sequences are SGHDN and FVKESK. Trimming shortened V by 4 bases and J by 6 bases, and 22 bases separated the two germline ends. The CDR3 nucleotides are TGTGCCAGCAGCCCCATCCTAGGGGGAGTATGGGCCAATGAGCAGTTCTTC. The encoded protein is CASSPILGGVWANEQFF.

This rearrangement joins TRBV19 to TRBJ2-1, with D tentatively TRBD2 (6 bases). With 7 bases removed from V and 9 bases from J, the gap between germline ends came to 13 bases. CDR3 length: 12 residues. Germline values: CDR1 LNHDA, CDR2 SQIVND (reference sequence). CDR3: CASISGLGEQFF. The CDR3 DNA follows: TGTGCCAGTATCAGCGGGCTCGGTGAGCAGTTCTTC.

V and J are TRBV5-1 and TRBJ1-2; D not certain. The ends were cut back, 6 bases at V and 5 bases at J, with 17 bases in the middle. There are 14 residues in the CDR3. Germline CDR1 and CDR2: SGHRS and YFSETQ. The CDR3 protein is CASNPDKSLYGYTF. The CDR3 bases are TGCGCCAGCAACCCTGACAAAAGCCTGTATGGCTACACCTTC.

This chain connects TRBV20-1 to TRBJ2-7, with D uncertain. From germline, CDR1 is DFQATT and CDR2 SNEGSKA (reference sequence). The CDR3 runs 11 residues. Trimming stripped 2 bases from V and 4 bases from J, with 6 bases between. The CDR3 nucleotides are TGCAGTGCTAGAACGAATTACGAGCAGTACTTC. It codes for CSARTNYEQYF.

This clone was seen a handful of times. The chain joins TRBV7-2 to TRBJ2-3; tentatively, D is TRBD2 (5 bases). Germline lookup yields CDR1 SGHTA and CDR2 FQGNSA. This CDR3 has 16 amino acids. With 2 bases removed from V and 11 bases from J, the gap between germline ends came to 23 bases. For the CDR3, the DNA is TGTGCCAGCAGCTTAAGTCAAAAGAGAGCTGCGGGCGAGCAGTATTTT. The encoded protein is CASSLSQKRAAGEQYF.

J is TRBJ2-7 and V is TRBV7-2, with D tentatively TRBD2 (6 bases). Trimming removed 0 bases at V and 2 bases at J, with 14 bases between. The length of the CDR3 is 16 residues. The germline V gene encodes CDR1 SGHTA and CDR2 FQGNSA. The CDR3 region is CASSLAHGSGAYEQYF. The DNA of the CDR3 is TGTGCCAGCAGCTTAGCGCACGGTAGCGGCGCCTACGAGCAGTACTTC.

In its sample, this clone is medium-sized. The J gene is TRBJ1-1, the V gene TRBV10-3; 8 bases fit TRBD1. The CDR3 has 13 amino acids. Unmatched junction bases numbered 5, after V lost 11 bases and J lost 0 bases. In germline, CDR1 is ENHRY, CDR2 SYGVKD. CDR3 sequence (DNA): TGTGCCTCCGGGACAGGATTGAACACTGAAGCTTTCTTT. Translated: CASGTGLNTEAFF.

This clone has just one count. The rearrangement joins TRBV2 to TRBJ2-5; 8 nucleotides align to TRBD1. CDR1 and CDR2 (germline): SNHLY, FYNNEI. With V trimmed by 2 bases and J by 3 bases, 2 bases remained unmatched. The CDR3 loop spans 14 amino acids. The CDR3 bases are TGTGCCAGCAGTGAACAGGGGGCGGAAGAGACCCAGTACTTC. Protein sequence: CASSEQGAEETQYF.

The chain couples TRBV21-1 to TRBJ1-5. TRBV21-1 is a recognized pseudogene. CDR3 length: 17 residues. CDR3 protein: CASGGRGWGYSNQPQHF. As DNA, the CDR3 is TGTGCCAGCGGGGGGAGGGGTTGGGGATATAGCAATCAGCCCCAGCATTTT.

The CDR3 sequence: CASEGTGVYEQYF. CDR3 nucleotide sequence: TGTGCCAGCGAGGGGACAGGTGTGTATGAGCAGTACTTC. The J gene is TRBJ2-7, the V gene TRBV6-1, with 8 bases matching TRBD1. This CDR3 has 13 amino acids. The V segment lost 8 bases and the J segment 7 bases; nucleotides outside the gene matches: 10. The germline gives CDR1 MNHNS, CDR2 SASEGT.